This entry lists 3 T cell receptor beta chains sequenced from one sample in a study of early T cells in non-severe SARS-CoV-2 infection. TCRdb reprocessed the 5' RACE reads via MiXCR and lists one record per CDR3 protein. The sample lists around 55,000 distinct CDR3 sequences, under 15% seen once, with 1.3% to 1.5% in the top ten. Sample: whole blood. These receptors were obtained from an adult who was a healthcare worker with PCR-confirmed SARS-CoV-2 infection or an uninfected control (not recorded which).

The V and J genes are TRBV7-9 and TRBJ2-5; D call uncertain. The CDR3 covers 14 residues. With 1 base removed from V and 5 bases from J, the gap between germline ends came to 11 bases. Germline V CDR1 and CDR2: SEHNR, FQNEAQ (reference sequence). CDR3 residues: CASSLESNVETQYF. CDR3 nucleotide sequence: TGTGCCAGCAGCTTAGAGTCCAACGTGGAGACCCAGTACTTC.

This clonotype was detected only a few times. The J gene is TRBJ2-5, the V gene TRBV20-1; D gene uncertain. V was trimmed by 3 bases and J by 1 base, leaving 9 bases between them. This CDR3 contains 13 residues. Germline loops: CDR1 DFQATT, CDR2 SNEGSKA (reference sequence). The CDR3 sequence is CSARRQPQETQYF. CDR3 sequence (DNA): TGCAGTGCTAGGCGCCAGCCCCAAGAGACCCAGTACTTC.

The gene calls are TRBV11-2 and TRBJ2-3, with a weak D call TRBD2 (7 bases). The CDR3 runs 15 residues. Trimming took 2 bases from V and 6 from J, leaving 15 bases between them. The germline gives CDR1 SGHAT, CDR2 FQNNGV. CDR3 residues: CASSLRRGRRDTQYF. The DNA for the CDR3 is TGTGCCAGCAGCTTACGGCGGGGGCGCCGTGATACGCAGTATTTT. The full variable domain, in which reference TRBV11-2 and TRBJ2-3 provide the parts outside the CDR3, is EAGVAQSPRYKIIEKRQSVAFWCNPISGHATLYWYQQILGQGPKLLIQFQNNGVVDDSQLPKDRFSAERLKGVDSTLKIQPAKLEDSAVYLCASSLRRGRRDTQYFGPGTRLTVL.